The 2 T cell receptor beta chains below were found in one sample sequenced in a study of regulatory T cells in long-lasting Graves disease. The TCR beta library used iRepertoire HTBI primers with Arm-PCR amplification of CDR3. Each CDR3 protein gets one entry after TCRdb re-called the multiplex PCR reads with MiXCR. The sample consists of about 440,000 distinct CDR3 sequences, about a sixth of them appearing once. Specified time point: newly diagnosed GD, antithyroid drugs for less than 3 months. RNA extracted from PBMCs served as the sequencing template. The data also belong to a second study, concerning T cells in Graves' hyperthyroidism and ophthalmopathy.

Sequencing was performed on peripheral blood mononuclear cells (PBMCs), taken at new diagnosis, from a patient treated with antithyroid drugs. These receptors originate from a woman aged 18-29 years with Graves disease.

This clonotype appeared a single time. CDR3 sequence reads: CAWTKGLAGARDTQYF. Written as DNA, the CDR3 is TGTGCCTGGACTAAGGGACTAGCGGGAGCGCGGGATACGCAGTATTTT. The chain joins TRBV30 to TRBJ2-3; 14 positions agree with TRBD2. CDR1 and CDR2 from the germline V gene are GTSNPN and SVGIG (reference sequence). The length of the CDR3 is 16 residues. J lost 6 bases, V lost 4 bases, and 9 bases had no gene match.

The chain carries TRBV5-1 and TRBJ1-2, with TRBD1 identical over 7 bases. Trimming took 4 bases from V and 8 from J; bases not matched to a gene: 11. Germline V gene lookup returns CDR1 SGHRS and CDR2 YFSETQ. The CDR3 has 14 residues. The CDR3 DNA sequence: TGCGCCAGCAGCGATGGACAGGCGAATAGGGGCTACACCTTC. Translated, it gives CASSDGQANRGYTF.